Following are 18 T cell receptor beta chains from one sample sequenced in a study of blood T cell repertoires in COVID-19. Produced via immunoSEQ multiplex PCR; TCRdb's table is partial and in-frame only. The sample lists roughly 87,000 clones; approximately 84% were seen once. Material: peripheral blood. These receptors were taken from a woman aged 55-69 years with acute or convalescent COVID-19.

To note about this clone: The identical CDR3 is also encoded by other nucleotide sequences in the sample. The chain links TRBV19 to TRBJ1-5; no clear D. CDR3 length: 13 residues. V lost 5 bases to trimming and J lost 4 bases, with 9 bases between them. Germline loops: CDR1 LNHDA, CDR2 SQIVND (reference sequence). The CDR3 loop reads CASSGTGNQPQHF. The CDR3, as DNA: TGTGCCAGTAGTGGCACGGGAAATCAGCCCCAGCATTTT.

The chain carries TRBV7-2 and TRBJ2-1; 8 positions agree with TRBD2. CDR1 and CDR2 (germline): SGHTA, FQGNSA. J was trimmed by 10 bases and V by 4 bases; bases with no gene match: 15. The CDR3 length is 16 residues. The CDR3 sequence is CASSSPPGGGAGEQFF. The CDR3 bases are TGTGCCAGCAGCTCCCCCCCGGGGGGGGGCGCAGGGGAGCAGTTCTTC.

This clone showed up just a few times. The V call is TRBV5-1, the J call TRBJ1-5, with D perhaps TRBD1 (5 bases). V was shortened by 2 bases and J by 4 bases, with 13 bases between the two germline ends. This CDR3 comprises 15 residues. The germline V gene has CDR1 SGHRS and CDR2 YFSETQ. The CDR3 sequence is CASSFGGGGNQPQHF. The CDR3 bases are TGCGCCAGCAGCTTCGGCGGGGGGGGTAATCAGCCCCAGCATTTT.

The sample holds one count of this clone. The chain carries TRBV5-1 and TRBJ1-2; D ambiguous. CDR3 length: 15 residues. Trimming pared 4 bases from V and 0 bases from J, leaving 13 bases between. Germline CDR1 is SGHRS and CDR2 is YFSETQ. CDR3 coding DNA: TGCGCCAGCAGCGAGCCCGGGTCAGCTAACTATGGCTACACCTTC. The encoded protein is CASSEPGSANYGYTF.

This clone was seen only a few times. This chain connects TRBV10-2 to TRBJ2-7, with D maybe TRBD2 (5 bases). The CDR3 totals 13 residues. Germline lookup yields CDR1 WSHSY and CDR2 SAAADI. The V and J ends lost 6 bases and 2 bases respectively, with 11 bases between them. CDR3 DNA sequence: TGCGCCAGCAGGAGGGATGCGACCTACGAGCAGTACTTC. Translated, it gives CASRRDATYEQYF.

The V and J genes are TRBV6-5 and TRBJ1-2, with 8 bases matching TRBD1. V was pared by 6 bases and J by 2 bases, with 8 bases of the junction left unmatched. This CDR3 has 15 amino acids. CDR1 and CDR2 from the germline V gene are MNHEY and SVGAGI. The CDR3 protein is CASRKDREGNYGYTF. CDR3 bases: TGTGCCAGCAGAAAGGACAGGGAGGGAAACTATGGCTACACCTTC.

The chain is built from TRBV24-1 and TRBJ2-3, with a tentative D call TRBD1 (6 bases). Trimming took 7 bases from V and 0 from J, leaving 10 bases between them. Germline V gene lookup returns CDR1 KGHDR and CDR2 SFDVKD. The CDR3 loop spans 14 amino acids. The CDR3 loop reads CATRTGSSTDTQYF. CDR3 in DNA: TGTGCCACCAGGACAGGATCTAGCACAGATACGCAGTATTTT.

The chain uses TRBV19 and TRBJ1-1, with TRBD1 as a possible D gene (6 bases). Trimming removed 9 bases at V and 1 base at J, with 18 bases between. The CDR3 spans 15 residues. CDR1 is LNHDA, CDR2 SQIVND, per germline (reference sequence). CDR3 loop: CASVGTGQPNTEAFF. Written as DNA, the CDR3 is TGTGCCAGCGTGGGCACAGGGCAGCCGAACACTGAAGCTTTCTTT.

The chain uses TRBV6-1 and TRBJ1-3; D is possibly TRBD1 (5 bases). Germline-derived CDR1 and CDR2 are MNHNS and SASEGT. The CDR3 spans 15 residues. Trimming left V 2 bases short and J 0 bases short, with 8 bases between. The CDR3 coding sequence is TGTGCCAGCAGTGAACAGGGCTTCTCTGGAAACACCATATATTTT. Translating it yields CASSEQGFSGNTIYF.

This rearrangement joins TRBV7-2 to TRBJ2-5; tentative D call: TRBD2 (6 bases). V was cut by 1 base and J by 5 bases, with 11 bases left in between. The CDR3 sequence is 14 residues long. The germline CDR1 and CDR2 sequences are SGHTA and FQGNSA. CDR3 in DNA: TGTGCCAGCAGCTTAGGGGGGGTTGGGGAGACCCAGTACTTC. Protein sequence: CASSLGGVGETQYF.

V gene TRBV11-2 combines with J gene TRBJ1-1; the D gene is possibly TRBD1 (6 bases). This CDR3 contains 15 residues. Germline loops: CDR1 SGHAT, CDR2 FQNNGV. Trimming left V 5 bases short and J 0 bases short, with 13 bases between. In DNA, the CDR3 is TGTGCCAGCAGCCCCCGCGGGGGCATGAACACTGAAGCTTTCTTT. It is translated as CASSPRGGMNTEAFF.

This clone was picked up one time. This chain uses TRBV18 with TRBJ1-2, with TRBD1 matching over 10 bases. The CDR3 has 14 amino acids. The germline V gene has CDR1 KGHSH and CDR2 LQKENI. J was trimmed by 7 bases and V by 4 bases; bases with no gene match: 6. In nucleotides, the CDR3 is TGTGCCAGCTCACTAGAGACAGGGGGCTTTGGCTACACCTTC. The encoded protein is CASSLETGGFGYTF. The full variable domain, its missing parts supplied by reference TRBV18 and TRBJ1-2, is NAGVMQNPRHLVRRRGQEARLRCSPMKGHSHVYWYRQLPEEGLKFMVYLQKENIIDESGMPKERFSAEFPKEGPSILRIQQVVRGDSAAYFCASSLETGGFGYTFGSGTRLTVV.

The V gene is TRBV27, the J gene TRBJ2-1; 10 nucleotides line up with TRBD2. Germline-derived CDR1 and CDR2 are MNHEY and SMNVEV (reference sequence). CDR3 length: 15 amino acids. V shed 6 bases and J 7 bases; nucleotides not matched to a gene: 9. This CDR3 reads CASSAGSGGANEQFF. The DNA for the CDR3 is TGTGCCAGCAGCGCTGGGAGCGGGGGGGCAAATGAGCAGTTCTTC.

This clone appeared a single time. V is TRBV5-6 and J is TRBJ1-5; no clear D gene. Trimming stripped 7 bases from V and 6 bases from J, with 17 bases between. Germline V CDR1 and CDR2: SGHDT, YYEEEE. The CDR3 covers 14 residues. CDR3 in amino acids: CASAKGESSQPQHF. CDR3 DNA sequence: TGTGCCAGCGCCAAAGGCGAGTCTAGTCAGCCCCAGCATTTT.

The V and J genes are TRBV15 and TRBJ1-4; no clear D. This CDR3 contains 16 residues. V was pared by 4 bases and J by 4 bases, with 16 bases between. Germline CDR1 reads LNHNV; CDR2 reads YYDKDF (reference sequence). CDR3 in amino acids: CATSTSPTGLNEKLFF. The CDR3 DNA reads as TGTGCCACCAGCACTTCGCCCACCGGTCTTAATGAAAAACTGTTTTTT.

This clone came up once. This chain connects TRBV7-9 to TRBJ2-2; weak D call: TRBD1 (5 bases). The CDR3 spans 13 residues. V lost 2 bases and J 8 bases, leaving 9 bases between the germline ends. Germline V gene sequence: CDR1 SEHNR, CDR2 FQNEAQ (reference sequence). The CDR3 protein is CASSLNGAGELFF. The CDR3 DNA is TGTGCCAGCAGCTTAAATGGGGCGGGGGAGCTGTTTTTT.

In its sample, this clone was seen once. This chain joins TRBV5-1 and TRBJ2-3; 9 bases align to TRBD1. With V trimmed by 3 bases and J by 4 bases, 6 bases remained unmatched. The CDR3 runs 15 residues. The germline V gene encodes CDR1 SGHRS and CDR2 YFSETQ. The chain's CDR3 is CASSSGQGRADTQYF. The DNA of the CDR3 is TGCGCCAGCAGCTCGGGACAGGGAAGGGCAGATACGCAGTATTTT. Full variable domain (rest looked up from reference TRBV5-1 and TRBJ2-3): KAGVTQTPRYLIKTRGQQVTLSCSPISGHRSVSWYQQTPGQGLQFLFEYFSETQRNKGNFPGRFSGRQFSNSRSEMNVSTLELGDSALYLCASSSGQGRADTQYFGPGTRLTVL.

The chain recombines TRBV6-1 with TRBJ1-5, with D uncertain. Germline assignment: CDR1 MNHNS and CDR2 SASEGT. The CDR3 covers 14 residues. V lost 3 bases, J lost 4 bases, and 10 bases lay in between. The CDR3 is CASSEGSPNQPQHF. DNA of the CDR3: TGTGCCAGCAGTGAGGGGAGTCCGAATCAGCCCCAGCATTTT.